The TCR beta chain under discussion was sequenced for a study of multiple sclerosis patients with progressive multifocal leukoencephalopathy. Documented time point: before natalizumab initiation. The T0 samples predate the first natalizumab infusion. Spiked into each PCR were synthetic inline TR CDR3 controls of all V-J pairings. Using immunoSEQ multiplex PCR, the repertoire was profiled, and TCRdb retains in-frame clones only, with some absent. Seen here are fewer than 40,000 clones, roughly 92% observed once, and the top ten hold about 1.8%. This clone has just a few counts. Its antigen remains unidentified. Regarding the study as a whole: PML-onset expanded TRB clones were detectable before and during natalizumab therapy. Lower normalized Shannon entropy suggested reduced TRB diversity in most PML patients.

The sequence derives from a man in his thirties or forties with multiple sclerosis. The material sequenced was PBMCs.

The CDR3 bases are TGTGCCAGCAGTGTGGGGGCGGGATTCCACGAGCAGTACTTC. Translating gives CASSVGAGFHEQYF. The J gene is TRBJ2-7, the V gene TRBV25-1; tentatively, D is TRBD1 or TRBD2 (6 bases each). The CDR3 consists of 14 residues. Germline V CDR1 and CDR2: MGHDK, SYGVNS. V was pared by 4 bases and J by 5 bases, with 15 bases between.